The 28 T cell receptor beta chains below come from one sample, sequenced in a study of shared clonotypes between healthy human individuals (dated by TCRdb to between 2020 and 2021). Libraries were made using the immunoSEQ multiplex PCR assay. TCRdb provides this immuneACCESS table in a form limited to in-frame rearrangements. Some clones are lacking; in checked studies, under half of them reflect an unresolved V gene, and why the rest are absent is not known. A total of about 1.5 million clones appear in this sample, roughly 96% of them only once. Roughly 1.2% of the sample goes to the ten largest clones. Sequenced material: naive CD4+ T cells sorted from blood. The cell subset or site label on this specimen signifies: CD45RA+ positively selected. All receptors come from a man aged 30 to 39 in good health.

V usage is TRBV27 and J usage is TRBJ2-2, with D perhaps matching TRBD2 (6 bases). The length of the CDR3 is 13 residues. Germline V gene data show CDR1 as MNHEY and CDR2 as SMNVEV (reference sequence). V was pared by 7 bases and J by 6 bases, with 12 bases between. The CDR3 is CASIGSRAGELFF. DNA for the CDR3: TGTGCCAGCATCGGGAGTAGGGCCGGGGAGCTGTTTTTT.

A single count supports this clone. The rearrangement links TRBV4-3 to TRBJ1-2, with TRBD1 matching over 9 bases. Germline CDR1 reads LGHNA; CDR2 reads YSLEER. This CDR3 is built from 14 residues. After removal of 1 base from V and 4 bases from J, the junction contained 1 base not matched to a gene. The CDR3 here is CASSQAQGAYGYTF. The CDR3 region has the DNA TGCGCCAGCAGCCAAGCACAGGGGGCCTATGGCTACACCTTC.

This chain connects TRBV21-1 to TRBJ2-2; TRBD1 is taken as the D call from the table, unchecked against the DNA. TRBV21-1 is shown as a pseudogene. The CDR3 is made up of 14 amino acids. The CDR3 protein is CASSSHRGAGELFF. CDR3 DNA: TGTGCCAGCAGCTCCCACAGGGGTGCCGGGGAGCTGTTTTTT.

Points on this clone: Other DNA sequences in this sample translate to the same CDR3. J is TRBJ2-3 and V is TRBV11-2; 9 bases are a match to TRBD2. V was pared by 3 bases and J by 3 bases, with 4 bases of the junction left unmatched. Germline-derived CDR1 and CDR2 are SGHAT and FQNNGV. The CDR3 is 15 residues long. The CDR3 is CASSFGLAGTDTQYF. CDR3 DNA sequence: TGTGCCAGCAGCTTTGGGCTAGCGGGGACAGATACGCAGTATTTT.

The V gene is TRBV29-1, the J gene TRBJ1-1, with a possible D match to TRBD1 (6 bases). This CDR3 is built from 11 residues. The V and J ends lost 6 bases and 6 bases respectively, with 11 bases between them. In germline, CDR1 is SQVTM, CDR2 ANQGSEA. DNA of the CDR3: TGCAGCGTATCCAGGACAGCTGAAGCTTTCTTT. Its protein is CSVSRTAEAFF. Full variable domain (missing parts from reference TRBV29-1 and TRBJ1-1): SAVISQKPSRDICQRGTSLTIQCQVDSQVTMMFWYRQQPGQSLTLIATANQGSEATYESGFVIDKFPISRPNLTFSTLTVSNMSPEDSSIYLCSVSRTAEAFFGQGTRLTVV.

CDR3 nucleotides: TGTGCCAGCTCACCACCAGCTTACACCGGGGAGCTGTTTTTT. Its translation: CASSPPAYTGELFF. This sequence joins TRBV18 and TRBJ2-2; D is ambiguous. CDR3 length: 14 residues. The germline V and J ends were trimmed by 0 bases and 3 bases, with 5 bases remaining between them. Germline CDR1 and CDR2: KGHSH and LQKENI.

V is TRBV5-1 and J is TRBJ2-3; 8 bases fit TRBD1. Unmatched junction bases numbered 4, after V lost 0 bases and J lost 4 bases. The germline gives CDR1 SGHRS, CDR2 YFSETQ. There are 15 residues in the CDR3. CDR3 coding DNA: TGCGCCAGCAGCTTGGAACAGGGGGGCCCAGATACGCAGTATTTT. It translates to CASSLEQGGPDTQYF.

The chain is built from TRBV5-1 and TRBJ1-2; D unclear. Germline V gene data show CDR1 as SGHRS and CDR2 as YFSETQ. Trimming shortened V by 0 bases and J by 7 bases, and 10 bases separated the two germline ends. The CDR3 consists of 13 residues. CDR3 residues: CASSLGTEAGYTF. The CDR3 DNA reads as TGCGCCAGCAGCTTGGGGACTGAGGCTGGCTACACCTTC.

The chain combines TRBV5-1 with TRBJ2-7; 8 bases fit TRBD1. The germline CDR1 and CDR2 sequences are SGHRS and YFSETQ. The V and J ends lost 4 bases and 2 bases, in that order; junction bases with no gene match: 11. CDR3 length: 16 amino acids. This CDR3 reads CASSLRPPGQAYEQYF. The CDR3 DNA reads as TGCGCCAGCAGCCTTCGGCCTCCGGGACAGGCCTACGAGCAGTACTTC.

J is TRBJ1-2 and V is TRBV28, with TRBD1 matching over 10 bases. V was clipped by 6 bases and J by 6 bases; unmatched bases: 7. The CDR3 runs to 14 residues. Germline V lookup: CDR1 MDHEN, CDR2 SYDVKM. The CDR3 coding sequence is TGTGCCAGCAGAGAACCGGGACAGGGGAATGGCTACACCTTC. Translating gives CASREPGQGNGYTF.

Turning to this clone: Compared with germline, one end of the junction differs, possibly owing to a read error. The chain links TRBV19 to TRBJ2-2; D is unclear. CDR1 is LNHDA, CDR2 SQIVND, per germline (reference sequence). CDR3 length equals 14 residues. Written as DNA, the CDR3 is TGTGCCAGTAGTGACCGGGCCCGAACCGTGGAGCTGTTTTTT. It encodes CASSDRARTVELFF.

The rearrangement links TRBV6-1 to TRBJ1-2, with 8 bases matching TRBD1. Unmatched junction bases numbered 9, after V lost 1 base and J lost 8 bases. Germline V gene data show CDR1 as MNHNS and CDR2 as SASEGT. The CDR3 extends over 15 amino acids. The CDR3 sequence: CASSEGIRGPAGYTF. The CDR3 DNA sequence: TGTGCCAGCAGTGAAGGAATCAGGGGGCCCGCGGGCTACACCTTC.

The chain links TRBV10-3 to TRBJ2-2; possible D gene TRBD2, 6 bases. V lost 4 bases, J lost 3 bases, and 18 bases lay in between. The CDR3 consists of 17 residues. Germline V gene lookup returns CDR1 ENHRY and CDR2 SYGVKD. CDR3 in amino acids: CAISGSGLKQYTGELFF. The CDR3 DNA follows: TGTGCCATCAGTGGATCGGGACTCAAACAGTACACCGGGGAGCTGTTTTTT.

This CDR3 is CASSLAKGGSSYNEQFF. CDR3 sequence (DNA): TGTGCCAGCAGCTTAGCGAAAGGCGGCAGCTCCTACAATGAGCAGTTCTTC. The rearrangement joins TRBV7-6 to TRBJ2-1; D gene unclear. Germline V gives CDR1 SGHVS, CDR2 FNYEAQ. Trimming removed 0 bases at V and 0 bases at J, with 12 bases between. CDR3 length equals 17 residues.

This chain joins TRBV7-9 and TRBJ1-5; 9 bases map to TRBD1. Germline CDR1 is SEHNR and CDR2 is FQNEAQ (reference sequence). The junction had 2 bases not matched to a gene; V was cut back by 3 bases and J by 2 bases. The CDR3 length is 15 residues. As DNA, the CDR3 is TGTGCCAGCAGCTTTACAGGGGGCGGCAATCAGCCCCAGCATTTT. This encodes CASSFTGGGNQPQHF.

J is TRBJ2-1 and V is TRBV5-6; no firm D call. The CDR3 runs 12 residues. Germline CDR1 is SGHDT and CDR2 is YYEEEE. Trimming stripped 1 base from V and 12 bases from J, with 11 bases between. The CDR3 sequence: CASSLSRMGQFF. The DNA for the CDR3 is TGTGCCAGCAGCTTGTCAAGGATGGGGCAGTTCTTC.

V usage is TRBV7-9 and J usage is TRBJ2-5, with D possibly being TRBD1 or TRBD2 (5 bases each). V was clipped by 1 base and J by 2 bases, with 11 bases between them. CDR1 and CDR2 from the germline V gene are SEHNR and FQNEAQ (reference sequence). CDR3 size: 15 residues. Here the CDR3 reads CASSLEGRVQETQYF. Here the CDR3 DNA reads TGTGCCAGCAGCTTAGAGGGGCGGGTACAAGAGACCCAGTACTTC.

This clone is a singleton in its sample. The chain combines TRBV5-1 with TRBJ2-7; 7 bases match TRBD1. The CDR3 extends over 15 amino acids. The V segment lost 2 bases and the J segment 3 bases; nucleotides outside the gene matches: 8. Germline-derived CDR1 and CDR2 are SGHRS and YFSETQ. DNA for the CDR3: TGCGCCAGCAGCTTCACGGGTGGACAGGACTACGAGCAGTACTTC. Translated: CASSFTGGQDYEQYF.

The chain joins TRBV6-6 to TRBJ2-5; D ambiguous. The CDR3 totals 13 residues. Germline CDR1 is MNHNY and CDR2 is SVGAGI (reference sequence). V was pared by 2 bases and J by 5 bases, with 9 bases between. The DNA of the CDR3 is TGTGCCAGCAGTTACAATTTCTGGGAGACCCAGTACTTC. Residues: CASSYNFWETQYF.

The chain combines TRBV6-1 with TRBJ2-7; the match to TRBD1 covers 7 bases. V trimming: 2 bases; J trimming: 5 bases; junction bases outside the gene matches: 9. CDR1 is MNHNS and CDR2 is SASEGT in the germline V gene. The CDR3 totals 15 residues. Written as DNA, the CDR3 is TGTGCCAGCAGTGAACAGGACAGGCGCCTTGACGAGCAGTACTTC. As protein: CASSEQDRRLDEQYF.

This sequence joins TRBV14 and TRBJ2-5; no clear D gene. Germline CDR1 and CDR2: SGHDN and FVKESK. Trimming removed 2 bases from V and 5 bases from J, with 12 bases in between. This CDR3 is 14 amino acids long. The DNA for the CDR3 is TGTGCCAGCAGCCAATTAGGAATTCGGGAGACCCAGTACTTC. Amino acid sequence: CASSQLGIRETQYF.

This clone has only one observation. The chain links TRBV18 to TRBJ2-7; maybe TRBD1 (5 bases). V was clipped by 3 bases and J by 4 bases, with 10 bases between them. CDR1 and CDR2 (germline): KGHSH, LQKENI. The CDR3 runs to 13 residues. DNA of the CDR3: TGTGCCAGCTCACCTGGGGCTTATTACGAGCAGTACTTC. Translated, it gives CASSPGAYYEQYF.

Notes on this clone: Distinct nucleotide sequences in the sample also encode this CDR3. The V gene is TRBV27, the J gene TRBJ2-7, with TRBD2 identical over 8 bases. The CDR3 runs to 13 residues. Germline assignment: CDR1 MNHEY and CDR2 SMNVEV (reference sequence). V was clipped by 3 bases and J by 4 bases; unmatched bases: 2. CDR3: CASSLSGRYEQYF. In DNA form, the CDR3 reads TGTGCCAGCAGTTTGAGCGGGAGATACGAGCAGTACTTC.

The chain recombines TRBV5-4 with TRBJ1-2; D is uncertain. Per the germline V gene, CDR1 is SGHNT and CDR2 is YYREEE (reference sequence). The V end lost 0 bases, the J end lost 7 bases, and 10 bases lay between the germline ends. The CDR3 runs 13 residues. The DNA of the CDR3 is TGTGCCAGCAGCTTGGCACGGTTAGCTGGCTACACCTTC. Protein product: CASSLARLAGYTF.

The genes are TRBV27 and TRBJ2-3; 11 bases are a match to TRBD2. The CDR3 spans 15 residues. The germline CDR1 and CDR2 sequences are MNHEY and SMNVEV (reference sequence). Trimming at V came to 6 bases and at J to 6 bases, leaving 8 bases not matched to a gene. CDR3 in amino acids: CASRVAGGPDDTQYF. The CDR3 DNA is TGTGCCAGCAGGGTAGCGGGAGGGCCTGATGATACGCAGTATTTT.

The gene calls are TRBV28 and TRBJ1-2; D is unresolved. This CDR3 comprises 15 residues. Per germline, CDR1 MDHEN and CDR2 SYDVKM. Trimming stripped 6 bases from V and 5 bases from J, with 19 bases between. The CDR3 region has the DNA TGTGCCAGCAGCGTTTTTGGGGTCAGTTATTATGGCTACACCTTC. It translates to CASSVFGVSYYGYTF.

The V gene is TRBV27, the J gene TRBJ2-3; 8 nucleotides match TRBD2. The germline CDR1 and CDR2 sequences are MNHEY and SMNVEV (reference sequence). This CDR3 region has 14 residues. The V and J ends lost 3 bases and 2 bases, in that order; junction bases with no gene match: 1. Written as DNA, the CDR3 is TGTGCCAGCAGTTTTAGCGGGACCACAGATACGCAGTATTTT. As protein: CASSFSGTTDTQYF.

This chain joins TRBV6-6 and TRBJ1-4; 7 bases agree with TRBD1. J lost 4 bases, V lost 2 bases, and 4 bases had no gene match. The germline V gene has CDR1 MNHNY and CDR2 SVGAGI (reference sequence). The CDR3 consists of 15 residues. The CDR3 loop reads CASSYRQGGNEKLFF. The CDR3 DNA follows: TGTGCCAGCAGTTACCGGCAGGGGGGTAATGAAAAACTGTTTTTT.